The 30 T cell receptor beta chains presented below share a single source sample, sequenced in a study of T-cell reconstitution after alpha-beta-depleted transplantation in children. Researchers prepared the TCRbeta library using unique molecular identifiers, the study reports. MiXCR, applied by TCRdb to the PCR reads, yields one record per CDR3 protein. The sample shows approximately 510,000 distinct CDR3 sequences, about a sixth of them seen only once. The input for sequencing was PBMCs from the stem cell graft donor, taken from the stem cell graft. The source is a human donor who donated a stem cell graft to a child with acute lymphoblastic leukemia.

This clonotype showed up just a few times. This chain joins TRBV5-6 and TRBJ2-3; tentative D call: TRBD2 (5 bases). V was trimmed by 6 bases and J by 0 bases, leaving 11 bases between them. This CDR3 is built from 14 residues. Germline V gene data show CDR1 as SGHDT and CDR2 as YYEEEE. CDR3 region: CASKRKPSTDTQYF. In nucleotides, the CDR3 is TGTGCCAGCAAGCGGAAACCTAGCACAGATACGCAGTATTTT.

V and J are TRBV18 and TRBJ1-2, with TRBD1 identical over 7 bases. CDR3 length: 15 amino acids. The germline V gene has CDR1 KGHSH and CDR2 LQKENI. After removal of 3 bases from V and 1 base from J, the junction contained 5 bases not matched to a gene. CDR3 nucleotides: TGTGCCAGCTCACCGTCGACAGGGTTTAACTATGGCTACACCTTC. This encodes CASSPSTGFNYGYTF.

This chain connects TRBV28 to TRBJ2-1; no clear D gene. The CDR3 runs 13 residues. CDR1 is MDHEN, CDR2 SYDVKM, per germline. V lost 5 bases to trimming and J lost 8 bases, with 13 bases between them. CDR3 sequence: CASSPPVTHEQFF. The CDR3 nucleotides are TGTGCCAGCAGTCCCCCAGTTACTCATGAGCAGTTCTTC.

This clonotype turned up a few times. CDR3 in amino acids: CASSLTPGGVAYGYTF. The DNA of the CDR3 is TGTGCCAGCAGTTTAACCCCCGGGGGTGTTGCCTATGGCTACACCTTC. The rearrangement joins TRBV27 to TRBJ1-2; weak D call: TRBD1 (5 bases). Germline V gene sequence: CDR1 MNHEY, CDR2 SMNVEV (reference sequence). Between the trimmed V and J ends, which lost 2 bases and 4 bases, there was a span of 17 bases. This CDR3 is 16 amino acids long.

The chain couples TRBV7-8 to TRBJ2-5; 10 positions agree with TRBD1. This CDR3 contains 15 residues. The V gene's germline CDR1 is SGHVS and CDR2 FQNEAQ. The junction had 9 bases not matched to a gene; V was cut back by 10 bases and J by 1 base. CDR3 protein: CATERTGGIQETQYF. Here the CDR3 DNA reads TGTGCCACGGAACGGACAGGGGGGATCCAAGAGACCCAGTACTTC.

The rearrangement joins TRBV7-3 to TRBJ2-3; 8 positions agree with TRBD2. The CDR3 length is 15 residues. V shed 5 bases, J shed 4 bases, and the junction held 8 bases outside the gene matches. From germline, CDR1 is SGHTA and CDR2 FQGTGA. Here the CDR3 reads CASSPGSGSADTQYF. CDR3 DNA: TGTGCCAGCAGCCCAGGGAGCGGGAGTGCAGATACGCAGTATTTT. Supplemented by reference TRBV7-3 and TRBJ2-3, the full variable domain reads GAGVSQTPSNKVTEKGKYVELRCDPISGHTALYWYRQSLGQGPEFLIYFQGTGAADDSGLPNDRFFAVRPEGSVSTLKIQRTERGDSAVYLCASSPGSGSADTQYFGPGTRLTVL.

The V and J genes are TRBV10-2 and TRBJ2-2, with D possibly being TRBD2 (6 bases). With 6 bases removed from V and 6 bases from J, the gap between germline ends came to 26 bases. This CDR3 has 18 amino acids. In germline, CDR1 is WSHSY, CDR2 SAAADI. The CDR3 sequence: CASSSSSGGAALAGELFF. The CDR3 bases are TGCGCCAGCAGCTCGAGCAGTGGAGGGGCGGCGTTGGCCGGGGAGCTGTTTTTT.

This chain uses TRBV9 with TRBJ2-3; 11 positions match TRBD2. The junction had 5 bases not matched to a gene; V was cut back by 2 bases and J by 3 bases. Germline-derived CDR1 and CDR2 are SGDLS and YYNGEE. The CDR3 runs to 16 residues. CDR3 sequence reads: CASSVPIAGGTDTQYF. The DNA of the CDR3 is TGTGCCAGCAGCGTCCCCATAGCGGGAGGGACAGATACGCAGTATTTT.

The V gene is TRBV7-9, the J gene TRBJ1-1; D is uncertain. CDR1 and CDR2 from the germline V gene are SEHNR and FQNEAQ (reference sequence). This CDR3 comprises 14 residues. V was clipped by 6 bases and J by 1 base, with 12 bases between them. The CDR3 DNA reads TGTGCCAGCAGGCCCCAGGAGGGGAACACTGAAGCTTTCTTT. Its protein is CASRPQEGNTEAFF.

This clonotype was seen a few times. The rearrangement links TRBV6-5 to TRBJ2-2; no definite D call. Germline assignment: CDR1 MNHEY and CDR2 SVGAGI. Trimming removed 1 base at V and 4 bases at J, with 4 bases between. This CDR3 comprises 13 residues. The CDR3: CASSYYTTGELFF. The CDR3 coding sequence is TGTGCCAGCAGTTACTACACCACCGGGGAGCTGTTTTTT.

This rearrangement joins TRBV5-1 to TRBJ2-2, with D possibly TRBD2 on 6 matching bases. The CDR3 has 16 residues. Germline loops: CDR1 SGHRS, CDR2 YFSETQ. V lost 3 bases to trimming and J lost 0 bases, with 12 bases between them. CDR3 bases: TGCGCCAGCAGCTGGGGGGACGTCGCGAACACCGGGGAGCTGTTTTTT. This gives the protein CASSWGDVANTGELFF.

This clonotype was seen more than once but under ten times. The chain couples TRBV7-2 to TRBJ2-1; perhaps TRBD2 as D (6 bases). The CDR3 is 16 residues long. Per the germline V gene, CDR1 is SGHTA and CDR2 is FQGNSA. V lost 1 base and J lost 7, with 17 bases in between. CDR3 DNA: TGTGCCAGCAGCTTAGAAGGGACTCCCTCCAGGAATGAGCAGTTCTTC. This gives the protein CASSLEGTPSRNEQFF.

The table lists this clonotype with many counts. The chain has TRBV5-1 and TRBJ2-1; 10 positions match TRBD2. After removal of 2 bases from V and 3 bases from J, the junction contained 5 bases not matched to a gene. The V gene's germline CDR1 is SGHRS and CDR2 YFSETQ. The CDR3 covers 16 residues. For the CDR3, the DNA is TGCGCCAGCAGCTTAAGAGGGACTAGCGTCTACAATGAGCAGTTCTTC. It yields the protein CASSLRGTSVYNEQFF.

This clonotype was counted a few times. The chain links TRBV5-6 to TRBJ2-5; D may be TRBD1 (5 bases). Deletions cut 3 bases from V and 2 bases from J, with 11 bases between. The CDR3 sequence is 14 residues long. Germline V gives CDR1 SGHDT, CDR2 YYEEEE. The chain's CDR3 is CASSWAQGQETQYF. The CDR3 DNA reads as TGTGCCAGCAGCTGGGCTCAGGGACAAGAGACCCAGTACTTC.

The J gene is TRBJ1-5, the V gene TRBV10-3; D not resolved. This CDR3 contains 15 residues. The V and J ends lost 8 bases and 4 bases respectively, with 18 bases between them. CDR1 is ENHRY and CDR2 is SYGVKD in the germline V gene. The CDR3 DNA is TGTGCCATCGGAGGGATCGACCCCTTGAATCAGCCCCAGCATTTT. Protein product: CAIGGIDPLNQPQHF.

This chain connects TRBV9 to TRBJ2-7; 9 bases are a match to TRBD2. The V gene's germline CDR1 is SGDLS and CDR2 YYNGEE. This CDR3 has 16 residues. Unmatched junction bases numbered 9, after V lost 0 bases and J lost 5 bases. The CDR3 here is CASSVGGLAGTHEQYF. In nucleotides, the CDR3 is TGTGCCAGCAGCGTAGGCGGGCTAGCGGGAACCCACGAGCAGTACTTC.

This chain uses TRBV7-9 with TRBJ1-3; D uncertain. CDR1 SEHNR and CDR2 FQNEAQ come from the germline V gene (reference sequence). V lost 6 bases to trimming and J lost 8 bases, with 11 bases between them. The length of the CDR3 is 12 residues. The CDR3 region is CASRLSGHTIYF. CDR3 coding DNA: TGTGCCAGCAGGCTCTCAGGACACACCATATATTTT.

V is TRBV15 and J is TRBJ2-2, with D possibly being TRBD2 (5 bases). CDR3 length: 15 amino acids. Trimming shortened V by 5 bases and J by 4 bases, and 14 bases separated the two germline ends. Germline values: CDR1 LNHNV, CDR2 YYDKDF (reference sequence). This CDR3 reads CATSARGSGTGELFF. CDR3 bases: TGTGCCACCAGCGCAAGAGGGAGTGGCACCGGGGAGCTGTTTTTT.

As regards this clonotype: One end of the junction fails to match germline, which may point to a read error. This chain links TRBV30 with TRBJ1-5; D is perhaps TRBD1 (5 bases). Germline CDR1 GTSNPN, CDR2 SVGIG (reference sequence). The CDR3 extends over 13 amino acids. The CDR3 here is CAWSAQSGTAVLF. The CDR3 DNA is TGTGCCTGGAGTGCTCAATCCGGGACGGCGGTTTTATTT.

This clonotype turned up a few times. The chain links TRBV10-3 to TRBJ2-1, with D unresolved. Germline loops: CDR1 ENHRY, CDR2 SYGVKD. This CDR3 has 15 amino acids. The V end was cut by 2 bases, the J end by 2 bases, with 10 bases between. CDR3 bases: TGTGCCATCAGTGAGCCCGGGTCGACCTACAATGAGCAGTTCTTC. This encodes CAISEPGSTYNEQFF.

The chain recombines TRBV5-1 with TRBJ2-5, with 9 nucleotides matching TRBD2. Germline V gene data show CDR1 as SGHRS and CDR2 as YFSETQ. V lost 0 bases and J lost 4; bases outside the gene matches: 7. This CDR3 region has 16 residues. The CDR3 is CASSLDGGRAAETQYF. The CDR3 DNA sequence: TGCGCCAGCAGCTTGGATGGCGGGAGGGCCGCAGAGACCCAGTACTTC. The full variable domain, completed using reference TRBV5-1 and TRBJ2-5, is KAGVTQTPRYLIKTRGQQVTLSCSPISGHRSVSWYQQTPGQGLQFLFEYFSETQRNKGNFPGRFSGRQFSNSRSEMNVSTLELGDSALYLCASSLDGGRAAETQYFGPGTRLLVL.

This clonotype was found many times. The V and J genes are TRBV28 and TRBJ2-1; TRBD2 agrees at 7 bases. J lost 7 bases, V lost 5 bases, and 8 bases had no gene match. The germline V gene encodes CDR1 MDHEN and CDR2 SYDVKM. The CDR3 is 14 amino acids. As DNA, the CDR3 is TGTGCCAGCAGTCCATGGGGAGGGGAAAATGAGCAGTTCTTC. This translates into CASSPWGGENEQFF.

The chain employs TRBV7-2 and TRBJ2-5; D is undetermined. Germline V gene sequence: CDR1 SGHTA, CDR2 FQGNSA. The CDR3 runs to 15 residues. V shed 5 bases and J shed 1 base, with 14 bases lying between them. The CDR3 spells CASSRSRVVQETQYF. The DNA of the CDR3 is TGTGCCAGCAGCCGGAGCCGGGTGGTCCAAGAGACCCAGTACTTC.

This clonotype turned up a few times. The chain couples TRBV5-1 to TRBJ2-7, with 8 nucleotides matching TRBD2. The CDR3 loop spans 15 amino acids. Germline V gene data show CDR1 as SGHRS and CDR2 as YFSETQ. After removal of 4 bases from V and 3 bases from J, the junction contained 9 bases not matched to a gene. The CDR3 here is CASSPRLAGYYEQYF. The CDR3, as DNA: TGCGCCAGCAGCCCCCGATTAGCGGGGTACTACGAGCAGTACTTC.

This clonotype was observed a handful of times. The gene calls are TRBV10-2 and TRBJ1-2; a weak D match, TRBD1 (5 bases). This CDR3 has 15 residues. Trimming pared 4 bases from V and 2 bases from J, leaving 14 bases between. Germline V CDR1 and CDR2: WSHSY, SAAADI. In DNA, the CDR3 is TGCGCCAGCAGTGGTCGACAGCTATTCAACTATGGCTACACCTTC. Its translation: CASSGRQLFNYGYTF.

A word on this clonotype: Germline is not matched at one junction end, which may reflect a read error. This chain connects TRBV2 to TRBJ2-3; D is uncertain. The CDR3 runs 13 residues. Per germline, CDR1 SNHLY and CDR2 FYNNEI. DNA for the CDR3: TGTGCCAGCAGAGAAGAAAGTAAAGAAACGCAGTATTTT. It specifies CASREESKETQYF.

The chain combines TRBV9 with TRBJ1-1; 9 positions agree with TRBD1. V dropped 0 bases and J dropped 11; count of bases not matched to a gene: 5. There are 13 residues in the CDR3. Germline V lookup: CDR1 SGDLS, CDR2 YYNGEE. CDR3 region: CASSVVTGGLAFF. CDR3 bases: TGTGCCAGCAGCGTAGTTACAGGGGGCTTGGCTTTCTTT. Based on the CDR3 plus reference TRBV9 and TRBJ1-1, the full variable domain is DSGVTQTPKHLITATGQRVTLRCSPRSGDLSVYWYQQSLDQGLQFLIQYYNGEERAKGNILERFSAQQFPDLHSELNLSSLELGDSALYFCASSVVTGGLAFFGQGTRLTVV.

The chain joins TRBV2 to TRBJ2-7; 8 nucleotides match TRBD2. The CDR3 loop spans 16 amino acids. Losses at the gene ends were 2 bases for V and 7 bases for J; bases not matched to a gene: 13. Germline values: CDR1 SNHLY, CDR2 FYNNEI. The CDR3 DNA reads TGTGCCAGCAGTGAAAGTATACTAGCGGATCGAGGAGAGCAGTACTTC. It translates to CASSESILADRGEQYF.

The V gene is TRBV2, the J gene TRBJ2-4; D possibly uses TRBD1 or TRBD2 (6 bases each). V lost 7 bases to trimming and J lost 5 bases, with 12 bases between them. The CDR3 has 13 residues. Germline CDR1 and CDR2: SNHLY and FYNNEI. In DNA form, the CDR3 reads TGTGCCAGCATAGGAGGGGGGCAAAACATTCAGTACTTC. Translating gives CASIGGGQNIQYF.

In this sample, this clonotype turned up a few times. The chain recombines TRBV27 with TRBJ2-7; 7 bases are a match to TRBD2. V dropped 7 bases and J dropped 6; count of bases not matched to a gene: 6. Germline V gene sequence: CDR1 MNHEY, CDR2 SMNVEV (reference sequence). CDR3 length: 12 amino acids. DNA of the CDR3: TGTGCCAGCAAGAGTCCGGGAGGCGAGCAGTACTTC. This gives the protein CASKSPGGEQYF.